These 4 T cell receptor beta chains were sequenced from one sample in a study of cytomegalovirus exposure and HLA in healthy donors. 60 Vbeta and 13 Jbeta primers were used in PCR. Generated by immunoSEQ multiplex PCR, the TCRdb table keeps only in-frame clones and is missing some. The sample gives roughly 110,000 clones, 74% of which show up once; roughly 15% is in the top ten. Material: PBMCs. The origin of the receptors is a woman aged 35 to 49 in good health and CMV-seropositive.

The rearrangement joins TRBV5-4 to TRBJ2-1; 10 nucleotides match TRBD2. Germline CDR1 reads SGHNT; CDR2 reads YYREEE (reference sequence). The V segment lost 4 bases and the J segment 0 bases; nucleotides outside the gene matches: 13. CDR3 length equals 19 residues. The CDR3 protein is CASSGRGLATGSSYNEQFF. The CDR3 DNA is TGTGCCAGCAGCGGACGGGGACTAGCGACGGGGAGCTCCTACAATGAGCAGTTCTTC.

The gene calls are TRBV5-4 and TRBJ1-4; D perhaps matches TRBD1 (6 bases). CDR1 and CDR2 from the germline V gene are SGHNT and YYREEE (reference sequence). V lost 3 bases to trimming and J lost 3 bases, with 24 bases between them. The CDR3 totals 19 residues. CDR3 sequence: CASSSAGRGAFGANEKLFF. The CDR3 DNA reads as TGTGCCAGCAGCTCCGCCGGACGGGGGGCGTTTGGGGCTAATGAAAAACTGTTTTTT.

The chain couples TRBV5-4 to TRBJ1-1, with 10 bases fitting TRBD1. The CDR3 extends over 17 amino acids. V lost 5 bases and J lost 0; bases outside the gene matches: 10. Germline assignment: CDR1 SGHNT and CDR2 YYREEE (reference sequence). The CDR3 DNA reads TGTGCCAGCAGAGTCGGGACAGGGGTCCCAATGAACACTGAAGCTTTCTTT. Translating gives CASRVGTGVPMNTEAFF.

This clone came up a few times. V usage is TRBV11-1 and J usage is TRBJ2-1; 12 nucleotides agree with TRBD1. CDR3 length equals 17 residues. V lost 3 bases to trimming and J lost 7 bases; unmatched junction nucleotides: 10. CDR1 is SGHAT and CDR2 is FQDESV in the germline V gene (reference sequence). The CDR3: CASSFRVGQGAFNEQFF. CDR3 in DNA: TGTGCCAGCAGCTTTCGCGTGGGACAGGGGGCATTTAATGAGCAGTTCTTC.